What follows are 22 T cell receptor beta chains derived from one specimen sequenced in a study of control samples from healthy donors and cancer patients. Method: immunoSEQ multiplex PCR; TCRdb's copy keeps in-frame clones and lacks some. The table has roughly 120,000 clones, 88% seen once. Sample: blood. The receptors originated from a woman in her 70s in good health.

The J gene is TRBJ1-1, the V gene TRBV2; D unclear. The V gene lost 4 bases and the J gene lost 1 base, with 7 bases spanning the gap. Germline V gene data show CDR1 as SNHLY and CDR2 as FYNNEI. CDR3 length equals 13 residues. Here the CDR3 reads CASSGLKNTEAFF. The CDR3 DNA reads TGTGCCAGCAGTGGACTTAAGAACACTGAAGCTTTCTTT.

The rearrangement joins TRBV2 to TRBJ2-5; no clear D. Between the trimmed V and J ends, which lost 1 base and 2 bases, there was a span of 8 bases. The CDR3 is made up of 14 amino acids. The germline CDR1 and CDR2 sequences are SNHLY and FYNNEI. The CDR3 nucleotides read TGTGCCAGCAGTGAAGGGGCATTACAAGAGACCCAGTACTTC. It yields the protein CASSEGALQETQYF.

This clone was counted a single time. The chain combines TRBV3-1 (or the pseudogene TRBV3-2) with TRBJ1-2; 8 bases match TRBD1. Germline V gene sequence: CDR1 LGHDT, CDR2 YNNKEL (reference sequence). The CDR3 covers 14 residues. After removal of 6 bases from V and 4 bases from J, the junction contained 7 bases not matched to a gene. In DNA form, the CDR3 reads TGTGCCAGCAGATCGACAGGGGCCGCCTATGGCTACACCTTC. Translation: CASRSTGAAYGYTF.

This clone came up once. The chain recombines TRBV5-1 with TRBJ2-2; possible D gene TRBD1, 6 bases. V lost 0 bases to trimming and J lost 8 bases, with 14 bases between them. CDR1 is SGHRS, CDR2 YFSETQ, per germline. The CDR3 contains 15 residues. The CDR3 reads CASSLEQGSKGELFF. The CDR3 bases are TGCGCCAGCAGCTTGGAACAGGGAAGTAAGGGGGAGCTGTTTTTT. Full variable domain (remainder filled in from reference TRBV5-1 and TRBJ2-2): KAGVTQTPRYLIKTRGQQVTLSCSPISGHRSVSWYQQTPGQGLQFLFEYFSETQRNKGNFPGRFSGRQFSNSRSEMNVSTLELGDSALYLCASSLEQGSKGELFFGEGSRLTVL.

J is TRBJ2-3 and V is TRBV3-1 (or the pseudogene TRBV3-2); 10 nucleotides match TRBD2. CDR1 is LGHDT, CDR2 YNNKEL, per germline (reference sequence). The CDR3 runs to 14 residues. V trimming: 7 bases; J trimming: 4 bases; junction bases outside the gene matches: 5. CDR3 region: CASTQRGGPDTQYF. The CDR3 DNA reads TGTGCCAGCACCCAGCGGGGGGGCCCAGATACGCAGTATTTT.

The rearrangement joins TRBV7-7 to TRBJ2-7, with D unclear. The CDR3 has 15 residues. From germline, CDR1 is SSHAT and CDR2 FNYEAQ (reference sequence). V was cut by 5 bases and J by 1 base, with 15 bases left in between. As DNA, the CDR3 is TGTGCCAGCAGCCACATAAAGGTAGTTTCCTACGAGCAGTACTTC. Amino acids: CASSHIKVVSYEQYF. The full variable domain, rest sourced from reference TRBV7-7 and TRBJ2-7, is GAGVSQSPRYKVTKRGQDVTLRCDPISSHATLYWYQQALGQGPEFLTYFNYEAQPDKSGLPSDRFSAERPEGSISTLTIQRTEQRDSAMYRCASSHIKVVSYEQYFGPGTRLTVT.

This chain joins TRBV3-1 (or the pseudogene TRBV3-2) and TRBJ1-2, with D perhaps TRBD1 (5 bases). Germline-derived CDR1 and CDR2 are LGHDT and YNNKEL (reference sequence). The CDR3 totals 14 residues. Trimming stripped 0 bases from V and 8 bases from J, with 13 bases between. Here the CDR3 reads CASSQDGTAGGYTF. The CDR3 DNA follows: TGTGCCAGCAGCCAAGACGGGACGGCGGGGGGCTACACCTTC.

This clone appeared once. The chain links TRBV5-1 to TRBJ2-7, with unresolved D. Trimming stripped 2 bases from V and 2 bases from J, with 14 bases between. CDR3 length equals 15 residues. CDR1 SGHRS and CDR2 YFSETQ come from the germline V gene. The CDR3 nucleotides read TGCGCCAGCAGCTTCGGAGCACGCAACACCTACGAGCAGTACTTC. Protein sequence: CASSFGARNTYEQYF.

DNA of the CDR3: TGTGCCAGCAGCACCCTAGGGGGCAACACAGATACGCAGTATTTT. The encoded protein is CASSTLGGNTDTQYF. V and J are TRBV7-3 and TRBJ2-3; TRBD1 agrees at 7 bases. Germline CDR1 and CDR2: SGHTA and FQGTGA. The CDR3 loop spans 15 amino acids. The V and J ends lost 5 bases and 2 bases, in that order; junction bases with no gene match: 7.

This sequence joins TRBV14 and TRBJ1-2, with D tentatively TRBD1 (5 bases). The V and J ends lost 3 bases and 2 bases respectively, with 13 bases between them. The length of the CDR3 is 15 residues. Germline lookup yields CDR1 SGHDN and CDR2 FVKESK. The CDR3 is CASSQEAGTNYGYTF. As DNA, the CDR3 is TGTGCCAGCAGCCAGGAAGCCGGGACGAACTATGGCTACACCTTC.

The genes are TRBV4-1 and TRBJ1-1; D not certain. CDR3 length equals 14 residues. Per germline, CDR1 MGHRA and CDR2 YSYEKL. V gave up 3 bases and J gave up 2 bases, with 10 bases separating them. For the CDR3, the DNA is TGCGCCAGCAGCCATGGAGGAGTTAACACTGAAGCTTTCTTT. Protein sequence: CASSHGGVNTEAFF.

The chain links TRBV7-8 to TRBJ2-3; 10 positions agree with TRBD2. The CDR3 extends over 16 amino acids. Germline loops: CDR1 SGHVS, CDR2 FQNEAQ. V lost 2 bases, J lost 1 base, and 3 bases stayed unmatched. Written as DNA, the CDR3 is TGTGCCAGCAGCTTAAGCGGGGGGGCCCGCACAGATACGCAGTATTTT. Translation: CASSLSGGARTDTQYF.

The chain has TRBV3-1 (or the pseudogene TRBV3-2) and TRBJ2-5, with TRBD2 matching over 10 bases. Looked up from germline, CDR1 is LGHDT and CDR2 is YNNKEL (reference sequence). The ends lost 4 bases at V and 1 base at J; junction bases unmatched: 0. The CDR3 runs to 14 residues. The DNA for the CDR3 is TGTGCCAGCAGCCTAGCGGGGGGCCAAGAGACCCAGTACTTC. This sequence encodes CASSLAGGQETQYF.

This clone was recorded only once. This chain uses TRBV5-6 with TRBJ2-7, with 9 positions matching TRBD2. CDR3 length: 15 amino acids. V shed 0 bases and J 3 bases; nucleotides not matched to a gene: 4. Germline-derived CDR1 and CDR2 are SGHDT and YYEEEE. The CDR3 sequence is CASSLALAGNYEQYF. CDR3 coding DNA: TGTGCCAGCAGCTTGGCTCTAGCGGGGAACTACGAGCAGTACTTC.

The CDR3 DNA follows: TGTGCCAGCAGCCCCAGAAGGTCCATCTACGAGCAGTACTTC. As protein: CASSPRRSIYEQYF. J is TRBJ2-7 and V is TRBV14; D gene unclear. Trimming shortened V by 4 bases and J by 3 bases, and 13 bases separated the two germline ends. Germline values: CDR1 SGHDN, CDR2 FVKESK. The length of the CDR3 is 14 residues.

The CDR3 loop is CASSPGQTQETQYF. CDR3 coding DNA: TGCGCCAGCAGCCCGGGACAGACGCAAGAGACCCAGTACTTC. This sequence joins TRBV5-1 and TRBJ2-5; TRBD1 matches at 7 bases. CDR3 length equals 14 residues. Unmatched junction bases numbered 5, after V lost 4 bases and J lost 2 bases. Germline V lookup: CDR1 SGHRS, CDR2 YFSETQ.

The V and J genes are TRBV6-1 and TRBJ1-2; D gene ambiguous. Per the germline V gene, CDR1 is MNHNS and CDR2 is SASEGT. The CDR3 loop spans 11 amino acids. V gave up 2 bases and J gave up 7 bases, with 5 bases separating them. The CDR3 loop reads CASSEKVGYTF. In DNA, the CDR3 is TGTGCCAGCAGTGAAAAGGTTGGCTACACCTTC.

This clone came up once. The rearrangement joins TRBV7-2 to TRBJ1-4; 8 bases fit TRBD1. Germline V CDR1 and CDR2: SGHTA, FQGNSA. Germline trimming cut 6 bases from V and 8 bases from J; bases unmatched to any gene: 8. The length of the CDR3 is 14 residues. CDR3 nucleotides: TGTGCCAGCAGGACCGGACAGGGAGGAGAAAAACTGTTTTTT. Its translation: CASRTGQGGEKLFF.

The chain employs TRBV7-9 and TRBJ1-2; D is ambiguous. Between the trimmed V and J ends, which lost 2 bases and 8 bases, there was a span of 12 bases. This CDR3 has 13 residues. Per germline, CDR1 SEHNR and CDR2 FQNEAQ (reference sequence). Here the CDR3 reads CASSLPFMEGYTF. CDR3 coding DNA: TGTGCCAGCAGCTTACCCTTCATGGAGGGCTACACCTTC.

The chain joins TRBV5-6 to TRBJ2-3, with TRBD2 identical over 11 bases. CDR1 and CDR2 (germline): SGHDT, YYEEEE. V trimming: 0 bases; J trimming: 4 bases; junction bases outside the gene matches: 4. CDR3 length: 16 residues. The CDR3 here is CASSLGLAGSADTQYF. In DNA, the CDR3 is TGTGCCAGCAGCTTGGGACTAGCGGGGTCCGCAGATACGCAGTATTTT.

The chain employs TRBV6-1 and TRBJ2-7, with 8 bases matching TRBD1. V was pared by 0 bases and J by 3 bases, with 7 bases of the junction left unmatched. The CDR3 is made up of 16 amino acids. CDR1 is MNHNS and CDR2 is SASEGT in the germline V gene. CDR3 coding DNA: TGTGCCAGCAGTGAAGCCCCCAGGGGGCAGGGCTACGAGCAGTACTTC. It specifies CASSEAPRGQGYEQYF.

The J gene is TRBJ2-2, the V gene TRBV2; D gene ambiguous. The V gene's germline CDR1 is SNHLY and CDR2 FYNNEI. CDR3 length equals 14 residues. V was trimmed by 6 bases and J by 1 base, leaving 9 bases between them. As DNA, the CDR3 is TGTGCCAGCAGAGAGACCGGGAACACCGGGGAGCTGTTTTTT. Translated, it gives CASRETGNTGELFF.